Each of the 16 T cell receptor beta chains below was sequenced from the same sample in a study of T cells in Graves' hyperthyroidism and ophthalmopathy. Amplification of TCR beta CDR3 regions was performed using RNA transcripts as template. The HTBI set primed first-round TCR CDR3 RT-PCR. TCRdb reprocessed the multiplex PCR reads via MiXCR and lists one record per CDR3 protein. The sample yields around 250,000 distinct CDR3 sequences, 13% to 15% seen once. Material for sequencing was blood. These receptor sequences come from a woman aged 40-49 years with Graves' hyperthyroidism that later progressed to Graves' ophthalmopathy.

The genes are TRBV10-1 and TRBJ2-5; D is unclear. The CDR3 covers 12 residues. Between the trimmed V and J ends, which lost 0 bases and 5 bases, there was a span of 4 bases. Germline lookup yields CDR1 WNHNN and CDR2 SYGVQD (reference sequence). The CDR3 DNA is TGCGCCAGCAGTGAGTCTAGGGAGACCCAGTACTTC. Protein product: CASSESRETQYF.

The rearrangement links TRBV5-1 to TRBJ2-1; no firm D call. Looked up from germline, CDR1 is SGHRS and CDR2 is YFSETQ. This CDR3 is 12 amino acids long. V was clipped by 1 base and J by 6 bases, with 5 bases between them. For the CDR3, the DNA is TGCGCCAGCAGCTTGAGCTTCAATGAGCAGTTCTTC. The encoded protein is CASSLSFNEQFF.

Only a few counts were recorded for this clonotype. V and J are TRBV28 and TRBJ2-2; TRBD1 or TRBD2 may be the D gene (5 bases each). V dropped 6 bases and J dropped 9 bases, with 20 bases sitting between them. Germline V gene lookup returns CDR1 MDHEN and CDR2 SYDVKM. This CDR3 has 15 residues. This CDR3 is CASRTLAGWDRELFF. For the CDR3, the DNA is TGTGCCAGCAGAACTTTGGCAGGGTGGGACCGGGAGCTGTTTTTT.

Ten or more counts support this clonotype. The genes are TRBV9 and TRBJ1-1; maybe TRBD1 (5 bases). Germline CDR1 and CDR2: SGDLS and YYNGEE. This CDR3 spans 12 amino acids. Trimming shortened V by 3 bases and J by 11 bases, and 14 bases separated the two germline ends. CDR3 protein: CASSALSGGAFF. The CDR3 DNA follows: TGTGCCAGCAGCGCCCTTAGCGGGGGGGCTTTCTTT. Looking up the rest from reference TRBV9 and TRBJ1-1 gives the full variable domain: DSGVTQTPKHLITATGQRVTLRCSPRSGDLSVYWYQQSLDQGLQFLIQYYNGEERAKGNILERFSAQQFPDLHSELNLSSLELGDSALYFCASSALSGGAFFGQGTRLTVV.

The sample holds many counts of this clonotype. The chain recombines TRBV27 with TRBJ2-7; tentatively, D is TRBD2 (6 bases). V lost 11 bases and J lost 5, with 31 bases in between. The CDR3 loop spans 17 amino acids. Germline V gene data show CDR1 as MNHEY and CDR2 as SMNVEV (reference sequence). In DNA form, the CDR3 reads TGTGCCCCCGAGGAACTACATTTCCCTGGGAGGCCCCACGAGCAGTACTTC. Its translation: CAPEELHFPGRPHEQYF.

This clonotype showed up many times. J is TRBJ1-1 and V is TRBV6-1; no reliable D call. The CDR3 loop spans 13 amino acids. Germline assignment: CDR1 MNHNS and CDR2 SASEGT. The germline V and J ends were trimmed by 1 base and 0 bases, with 3 bases remaining between them. In nucleotides, the CDR3 is TGTGCCAGCAGTGAAGGACTGAACACTGAAGCTTTCTTT. Its translation: CASSEGLNTEAFF.

In this sample, this clonotype turned up many times. The chain is built from TRBV19 and TRBJ1-1, with 9 bases identical to TRBD1. This CDR3 contains 14 residues. CDR1 is LNHDA, CDR2 SQIVND, per germline (reference sequence). The J segment lost 11 bases and the V segment lost 7 bases, leaving 14 bases of the junction unmatched. The CDR3 is CASTETGGSPGAFF. The DNA for the CDR3 is TGTGCCAGTACCGAGACAGGGGGTTCCCCCGGGGCTTTCTTT.

Ten or more counts support this clonotype. This chain joins TRBV19 and TRBJ2-7; TRBD2 is a possible D gene (6 bases). The V end was cut by 6 bases, the J end by 4 bases, with 10 bases between. Per the germline V gene, CDR1 is LNHDA and CDR2 is SQIVND (reference sequence). The CDR3 is 12 amino acids. The CDR3 region is CASREREYEQYF. In DNA form, the CDR3 reads TGTGCCAGTAGAGAACGGGAGTACGAGCAGTACTTC.

This clonotype was found many times. This chain connects TRBV3-1 to TRBJ2-7; the D is unclear. Germline assignment: CDR1 LGHDT and CDR2 YNNKEL (reference sequence). This CDR3 is built from 12 residues. Deletions cut 4 bases from V and 3 bases from J, with 7 bases between. CDR3 residues: CASSRVFYEQYF. The CDR3 nucleotides read TGTGCCAGCAGCCGGGTCTTCTACGAGCAGTACTTC.

This clonotype appeared many times. The rearrangement joins TRBV12-3 or TRBV12-4 to TRBJ1-6, with D possibly matching TRBD1 (5 bases). The CDR3 runs to 15 residues. V lost 5 bases and J 8 bases, leaving 16 bases between the germline ends. The CDR3, as DNA: TGTGCCAGCAGTGGAGATATTAGGGGTGATTCACCCCTCCACTTT. Its protein product is CASSGDIRGDSPLHF.

This clonotype was recorded at least ten times. The chain has TRBV2 and TRBJ2-7, with 9 nucleotides matching TRBD1. With 6 bases clipped from V and 5 bases from J, the junction kept 8 bases outside the gene matches. This CDR3 comprises 14 residues. The germline gives CDR1 SNHLY, CDR2 FYNNEI. The CDR3: CASRTIRTGDEQYF. In nucleotides, the CDR3 is TGTGCCAGCAGGACCATCCGGACAGGGGACGAGCAGTACTTC. Using reference TRBV2 and TRBJ2-7 for the parts outside the CDR3, the full variable domain is EPEVTQTPSHQVTQMGQEVILRCVPISNHLYFYWYRQILGQKVEFLVSFYNNEISEKSEIFDDQFSVERPDGSNFTLKIRSTKLEDSAMYFCASRTIRTGDEQYFGPGTRLTVT.

This clonotype was recorded many times. This chain connects TRBV15 to TRBJ2-1; 7 bases match TRBD2. J was trimmed by 4 bases and V by 4 bases; bases with no gene match: 7. Germline CDR1 is LNHNV and CDR2 is YYDKDF (reference sequence). This CDR3 is 15 amino acids long. The CDR3 bases are TGTGCCACCAGCAAGGATCTAGCGGATTACAATGAGCAGTTCTTC. This gives the protein CATSKDLADYNEQFF.

In its sample, this clonotype was seen many times. This rearrangement joins TRBV24-1 to TRBJ2-1; 9 bases map to TRBD1. Per the germline V gene, CDR1 is KGHDR and CDR2 is SFDVKD. Germline trimming cut 3 bases from V and 4 bases from J; bases unmatched to any gene: 6. CDR3 length: 16 residues. CDR3 in DNA: TGTGCCACCAGTGATCTGACAGGGGGTCGATACAATGAGCAGTTCTTC. Its protein product is CATSDLTGGRYNEQFF.

The table lists this clonotype with a few counts. Since a much larger clone is just one base distant, this may be a read error. The chain is built from TRBV11-2 and TRBJ2-1; 8 bases line up with TRBD2. The J call may be in error: the DNA end matches TRBJ2-7 better. From germline, CDR1 is SGHAT and CDR2 FQNNGV. CDR3 length: 17 residues. CDR3 in amino acids: CASSQSPGTRTYNEQYF. CDR3 sequence (DNA): TGTGCCAGCAGTCAGTCCCCCGGGACTAGAACCTACAATGAGCAGTACTTC.

In this sample, this clonotype turned up many times. The V call is TRBV12-3 or TRBV12-4, the J call TRBJ1-5; the D gene is possibly TRBD1 (5 bases). V shed 10 bases and J shed 0 bases, with 19 bases lying between them. CDR3 size: 16 residues. CDR3: CATSGGGVYSNQPQHF. In nucleotides, the CDR3 is TGTGCCACCTCCGGGGGGGGAGTTTATAGCAATCAGCCCCAGCATTTT.

This clonotype was seen once. A read error is possible here, since a much larger clone lies one base away. This rearrangement joins TRBV4-2 to TRBJ1-4; 8 bases are shared with TRBD1. The CDR3 extends over 16 amino acids. Trimming cost V 0 bases and J 4 bases; bases outside gene matches: 4. CDR1 is LGHNA, CDR2 YNFKEQ, per germline. The CDR3 sequence: CASSQDLDRVNEKLFF. The CDR3 bases are TGTGCCAGCAGCCAAGATCTGGACAGGGTTAATGAAAAACTGTTTTTT.